This T cell receptor (beta chain) was recovered during a study of cytomegalovirus exposure and HLA in healthy donors. V gave up 3 bases and J gave up 0 bases, with 7 bases separating them. The V gene's germline CDR1 is SGHVS and CDR2 FNYEAQ. This CDR3 has 14 residues. The study ran its PCR with 60 Vbeta and 13 Jbeta primers. TCRdb's table, derived via immunoSEQ multiplex PCR, lists solely in-frame clones and lacks some. The sample records about 110,000 clones, 81% being singletons. What was sequenced was PBMCs. The sequence derives from a woman under 40 in good health and CMV-seronegative. The genes are TRBV7-6 and TRBJ2-3, with a tentative D call TRBD1 (6 bases). This CDR3 is CASSFRGSTDTQYF. DNA of the CDR3: TGTGCCAGCAGCTTTAGGGGGAGCACAGATACGCAGTATTTT.